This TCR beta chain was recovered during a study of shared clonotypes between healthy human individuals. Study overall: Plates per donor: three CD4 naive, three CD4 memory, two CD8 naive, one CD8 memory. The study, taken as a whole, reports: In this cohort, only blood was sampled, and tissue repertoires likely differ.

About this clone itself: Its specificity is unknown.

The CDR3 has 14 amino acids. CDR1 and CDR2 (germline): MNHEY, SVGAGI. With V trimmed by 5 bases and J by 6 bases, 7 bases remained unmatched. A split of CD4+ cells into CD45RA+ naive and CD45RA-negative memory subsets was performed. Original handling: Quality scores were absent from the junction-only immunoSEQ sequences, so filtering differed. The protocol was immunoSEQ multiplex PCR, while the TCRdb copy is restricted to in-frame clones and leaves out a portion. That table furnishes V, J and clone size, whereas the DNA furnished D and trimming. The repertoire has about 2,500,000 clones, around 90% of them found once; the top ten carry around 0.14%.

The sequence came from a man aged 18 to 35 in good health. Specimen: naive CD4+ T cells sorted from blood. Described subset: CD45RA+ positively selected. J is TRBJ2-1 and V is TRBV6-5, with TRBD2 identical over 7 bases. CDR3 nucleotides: TGTGCCAGCAGTAAACTACTAGCGAGCAATGAGCAGTTCTTC. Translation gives CASSKLLASNEQFF.